The clone carrying this TCR beta chain has more than one count but fewer than ten. The target antigen is unknown. From the 5' RACE reads, TCRdb called clonotypes with MiXCR, one entry per CDR3 protein. The sample has about 550,000 distinct CDR3 sequences; around 20% are singletons. The data stem from a study of identical twins. Study-wide results and limits: Weaker excess twin sharing was seen among beta out-of-frame sequences.

The length of the CDR3 is 14 residues. The V gene end was trimmed by 4 bases and the J gene end by 6 bases; junction bases not matched to a gene: 5. The germline CDR1 and CDR2 sequences are SGHRS and YFSETQ. This same sample was also part of a study on yellow fever vaccine responses in identical twins.

The sequence was collected from a woman younger than 30 in good health. The sample consisted of CD4+ T cells sorted from blood. The chain employs TRBV5-1 and TRBJ2-2; TRBD1 matches at 8 bases. The CDR3 sequence is CASSTRQGPGELFF. The CDR3 nucleotides are TGCGCCAGCAGCACCAGACAGGGGCCCGGGGAGCTGTTTTTT.